This T cell receptor (beta chain) was found in a study of cytomegalovirus exposure and HLA in healthy donors. Whole-study findings and limits: The authors later found TCR association rates varying by HLA locus, with DRB1 most and HLA-C fewest. For TCR beta chains, V- and J-gene trimming was later linked to a missense DCLRE1C variant.

Each donor was nominally healthy when sampled (though unrecorded immune exposures were likely). Worth noting for this clone: Antigen unknown.

Both 60 Vbeta primers and 13 Jbeta primers went into the PCR. Clones were read by immunoSEQ multiplex PCR, and TCRdb kept only the in-frame ones, dropping some. The sample shows some 200,000 clones, 81% of them seen only once. The clonotype originates from a man aged 50-59 years in good health and CMV-seronegative. The sequencing input was PBMCs.

The CDR3 coding sequence is TGTGCCAGCACCATTTTTACGTCCGGGGCTGAAGCTTTCTTT. This sequence encodes CASTIFTSGAEAFF. The chain uses TRBV5-5 and TRBJ1-1, with D unclear. Germline V gene lookup returns CDR1 SGHKS and CDR2 YYEKEE (reference sequence). Trimming cost V 6 bases and J 6 bases, with 18 bases left between them. CDR3 length: 14 amino acids.